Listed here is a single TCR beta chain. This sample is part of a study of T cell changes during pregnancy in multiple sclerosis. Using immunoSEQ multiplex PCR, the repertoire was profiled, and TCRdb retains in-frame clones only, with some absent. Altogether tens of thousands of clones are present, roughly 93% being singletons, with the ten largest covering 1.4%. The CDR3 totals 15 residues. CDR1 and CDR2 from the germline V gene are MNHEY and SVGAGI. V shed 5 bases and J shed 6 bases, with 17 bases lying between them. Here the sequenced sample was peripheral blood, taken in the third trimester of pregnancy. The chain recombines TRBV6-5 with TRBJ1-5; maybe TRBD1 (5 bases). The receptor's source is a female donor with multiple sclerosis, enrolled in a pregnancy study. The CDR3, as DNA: TGTGCCAGCAGTCCGACAGCCGGTAGTCGTCAGCCCCAGCATTTT. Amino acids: CASSPTAGSRQPQHF.